A single sample is the source of the 32 T cell receptor beta chains below, sequenced in a study of blood T cell repertoires in COVID-19. Clones were read by immunoSEQ multiplex PCR, and TCRdb kept only the in-frame ones, dropping some. The table shows under 300,000 clones, with under 90% occurring only once. The sequencing sample was made of PBMCs or T cells enriched from blood (not recorded which). These TCRs come from a man younger than 35 who had recovered from COVID-19.

J is TRBJ2-1 and V is TRBV7-8; TRBD2 aligns across 12 bases. The V gene end was trimmed by 4 bases and the J gene end by 8 bases; junction bases not matched to a gene: 12. The CDR3 has 17 amino acids. Germline V lookup: CDR1 SGHVS, CDR2 FQNEAQ. This CDR3 reads CASSSPVGLAGYHEQFF. The CDR3 DNA sequence: TGTGCCAGCAGCTCACCGGTCGGACTAGCGGGATATCATGAGCAGTTCTTC.

The rearrangement uses TRBV5-6 and TRBJ2-7, with D possibly matching TRBD2 (6 bases). V lost 0 bases and J lost 7, with 11 bases in between. From germline, CDR1 is SGHDT and CDR2 YYEEEE. This CDR3 spans 13 amino acids. The CDR3 reads CASSLELEGEQYF. In nucleotides, the CDR3 is TGTGCCAGCAGCTTGGAATTGGAGGGGGAGCAGTACTTC.

The chain carries TRBV6-5 and TRBJ2-5, with 13 positions matching TRBD2. CDR3 length: 16 residues. Germline CDR1 reads MNHEY; CDR2 reads SVGAGI. The V gene end was trimmed by 4 bases and the J gene end by 5 bases; junction bases not matched to a gene: 7. CDR3 loop: CASSSGLAGEVETQYF. The CDR3, as DNA: TGTGCCAGCAGTTCCGGACTAGCGGGAGAGGTTGAGACCCAGTACTTC.

The rearrangement uses TRBV11-2 and TRBJ2-2; D not resolved. Germline V CDR1 and CDR2: SGHAT, FQNNGV. The V gene lost 1 base and the J gene lost 6 bases, with 6 bases spanning the gap. The CDR3 covers 13 residues. The CDR3 here is CASSLAEAGELFF. CDR3 sequence (DNA): TGTGCCAGCAGCTTAGCTGAGGCCGGGGAGCTGTTTTTT.

V gene TRBV5-4 combines with J gene TRBJ1-1; no clear D. The germline CDR1 and CDR2 sequences are SGHNT and YYREEE (reference sequence). Trimming shortened V by 3 bases and J by 1 base, and 7 bases separated the two germline ends. The CDR3 covers 13 residues. The CDR3 sequence is CASSYQENTEAFF. In nucleotides, the CDR3 is TGTGCCAGCAGCTACCAGGAGAACACTGAAGCTTTCTTT.

The V gene is TRBV30, the J gene TRBJ2-5, with D maybe TRBD2 (5 bases). V gave up 6 bases and J gave up 4 bases, with 12 bases separating them. This CDR3 has 12 amino acids. Germline V gene lookup returns CDR1 GTSNPN and CDR2 SVGIG (reference sequence). CDR3 sequence: CACGVGRETQYF. The CDR3 nucleotides are TGTGCCTGCGGGGTAGGGCGAGAGACCCAGTACTTC.

The chain carries TRBV7-3 and TRBJ1-6; a possible D gene is TRBD1 (6 bases). V lost 2 bases to trimming and J lost 10 bases, with 12 bases between them. The CDR3 runs 14 residues. Germline CDR1 and CDR2: SGHTA and FQGTGA. The CDR3 coding sequence is TGTGCCAGCAGCTTACAGGGGATTGGGTCACCCCTCCACTTT. It yields the protein CASSLQGIGSPLHF.

The genes are TRBV6-1 and TRBJ2-4; 7 bases map to TRBD2. CDR1 and CDR2 from the germline V gene are MNHNS and SASEGT. J lost 6 bases, V lost 2 bases, and 4 bases had no gene match. The CDR3 is made up of 14 amino acids. The CDR3 coding sequence is TGTGCCAGCAGTGAAAGAGGGGAGGGAAACATTCAGTACTTC. It encodes CASSERGEGNIQYF.

The chain joins TRBV4-1 to TRBJ2-1; maybe TRBD1 (6 bases). The germline gives CDR1 MGHRA, CDR2 YSYEKL. Trimming took off 1 base at V and 9 bases at J, with 22 bases between the two ends. The length of the CDR3 is 17 residues. The CDR3 protein is CASSQALQGPSGTEQFF. The CDR3 bases are TGCGCCAGCAGCCAAGCCTTGCAGGGGCCCTCCGGGACTGAGCAGTTCTTC.

For the CDR3, the DNA is TGTGCCAGTACAGGGGAGGGAGTCGCTGGGGCCAACGTCCTGACTTTC. Protein: CASTGEGVAGANVLTF. The chain is built from TRBV19 and TRBJ2-6; tentative D call: TRBD2 (7 bases). The CDR3 extends over 16 amino acids. The V end lost 7 bases, the J end lost 2 bases, and 15 bases lay between the germline ends. The germline gives CDR1 LNHDA, CDR2 SQIVND (reference sequence).

This chain links TRBV5-1 with TRBJ2-3; a possible D gene is TRBD1 (6 bases). The CDR3 spans 16 residues. The V end lost 1 base, the J end lost 0 bases, and 12 bases lay between the germline ends. Germline lookup yields CDR1 SGHRS and CDR2 YFSETQ. CDR3 nucleotide sequence: TGCGCCAGCAGCTTGTCTGCAGGGGCCAGCACAGATACGCAGTATTTT. It translates to CASSLSAGASTDTQYF.

The chain has TRBV27 and TRBJ2-1; no reliable D call. The CDR3 contains 14 residues. Between the trimmed V and J ends, which lost 6 bases and 3 bases, there was a span of 12 bases. Germline lookup yields CDR1 MNHEY and CDR2 SMNVEV (reference sequence). CDR3 in amino acids: CASSPIADYNEQFF. The CDR3 DNA reads as TGTGCCAGCAGCCCCATAGCAGACTACAATGAGCAGTTCTTC.

This clone has only one observation. J is TRBJ1-2 and V is TRBV7-9, with D maybe TRBD1 (6 bases). CDR1 is SEHNR and CDR2 is FQNEAQ in the germline V gene (reference sequence). The CDR3 runs to 16 residues. V lost 1 base and J 6 bases, leaving 18 bases between the germline ends. As DNA, the CDR3 is TGTGCCAGCAGCTTAGTTGGGCCTGTTGACAGGAATGGCTACACCTTC. Protein sequence: CASSLVGPVDRNGYTF.

For this clone: Other DNA sequences in the same sample also yield this CDR3. The gene calls are TRBV18 and TRBJ1-2; the match to TRBD1 covers 9 bases. CDR3 length: 14 residues. CDR1 is KGHSH and CDR2 is LQKENI in the germline V gene. J lost 5 bases, V lost 3 bases, and 4 bases had no gene match. CDR3 in amino acids: CASSPRQGGYGYTF. DNA of the CDR3: TGTGCCAGCTCACCTCGACAGGGGGGGTATGGCTACACCTTC.

This chain connects TRBV18 to TRBJ2-1, with 11 bases identical to TRBD2. In germline, CDR1 is KGHSH, CDR2 LQKENI. Trimming took 3 bases from V and 4 from J; bases not matched to a gene: 5. The CDR3 sequence is 16 residues long. This chain's CDR3 is CASSPRLAGSYNEQFF. The CDR3, as DNA: TGTGCCAGCTCACCTCGACTAGCGGGGTCATACAATGAGCAGTTCTTC.

The rearrangement links TRBV6-5 to TRBJ2-1; 7 bases agree with TRBD2. From germline, CDR1 is MNHEY and CDR2 SVGAGI. The junction had 6 bases not matched to a gene; V was cut back by 4 bases and J by 3 bases. The CDR3 contains 15 residues. The CDR3 here is CASSSGTTYYNEQFF. The CDR3 DNA is TGTGCCAGCAGTTCTGGGACTACCTACTACAATGAGCAGTTCTTC.

This rearrangement joins TRBV2 to TRBJ2-1, with TRBD1 identical over 7 bases. After removal of 6 bases from V and 3 bases from J, the junction contained 5 bases not matched to a gene. Germline V lookup: CDR1 SNHLY, CDR2 FYNNEI. The CDR3 runs 14 residues. CDR3 coding DNA: TGTGCCAGCAGGGGACAGACAGACTACAATGAGCAGTTCTTC. It translates to CASRGQTDYNEQFF.

This clone was counted between two and nine times. This chain connects TRBV2 to TRBJ1-1, with D possibly TRBD1 on 6 matching bases. This CDR3 is built from 14 residues. CDR1 is SNHLY and CDR2 is FYNNEI in the germline V gene. V was trimmed by 5 bases and J by 4 bases, leaving 14 bases between them. CDR3 DNA: TGTGCCAGCAGTTCGGACAGAAGATCCACTGAAGCTTTCTTT. Its protein is CASSSDRRSTEAFF.

The chain couples TRBV10-1 to TRBJ2-1, with a possible D match to TRBD2 (5 bases). CDR1 is WNHNN and CDR2 is SYGVQD in the germline V gene (reference sequence). The CDR3 runs to 15 residues. Trimming cost V 6 bases and J 0 bases, with 12 bases left between them. DNA for the CDR3: TGCGCCAGCAGGACGACTAACTACTCCTACAATGAGCAGTTCTTC. This encodes CASRTTNYSYNEQFF.

The chain employs TRBV28 and TRBJ1-1; no clear D gene. Per germline, CDR1 MDHEN and CDR2 SYDVKM. This CDR3 comprises 13 residues. Trimming pared 3 bases from V and 5 bases from J, leaving 10 bases between. CDR3: CASSFGVGTEAFF. CDR3 nucleotides: TGTGCCAGCAGTTTCGGGGTAGGGACTGAAGCTTTCTTT.

V and J are TRBV10-3 and TRBJ1-2; TRBD1 aligns across 7 bases. Germline-derived CDR1 and CDR2 are ENHRY and SYGVKD. This CDR3 region has 12 residues. V was pared by 7 bases and J by 3 bases, with 2 bases of the junction left unmatched. The CDR3 DNA reads as TGTGCCATCAATGGACAGGACTATGGCTACACCTTC. Residues: CAINGQDYGYTF.

The chain combines TRBV4-1 with TRBJ1-4; D call uncertain. The ends were cut back, 0 bases at V and 7 bases at J, with 9 bases in the middle. CDR1 MGHRA and CDR2 YSYEKL come from the germline V gene. The CDR3 is 14 residues long. CDR3 DNA: TGCGCCAGCAGCCAAGAAGTCTTGGCTGAAAAACTGTTTTTT. It is translated as CASSQEVLAEKLFF.

This chain links TRBV5-1 with TRBJ2-3; 12 nucleotides align to TRBD2. Germline CDR1 SGHRS, CDR2 YFSETQ. This CDR3 has 15 residues. V shed 5 bases and J 6 bases; nucleotides not matched to a gene: 7. DNA for the CDR3: TGCGCCAGCAGACTAGCGGGGGGCCCGGAGGATACGCAGTATTTT. It specifies CASRLAGGPEDTQYF.

This sequence joins TRBV4-1 and TRBJ2-5, with TRBD1 matching 10 bases. The CDR3 sequence is 12 residues long. V lost 8 bases, J lost 4 bases, and 1 base stayed unmatched. CDR1 and CDR2 from the germline V gene are MGHRA and YSYEKL. The CDR3 loop reads CASGQGVETQYF. The CDR3 bases are TGCGCCAGCGGACAGGGGGTAGAGACCCAGTACTTC.

The chain joins TRBV30 to TRBJ1-2; D call uncertain. V lost 1 base and J 5 bases, leaving 11 bases between the germline ends. The CDR3 is made up of 13 amino acids. CDR1 is GTSNPN, CDR2 SVGIG, per germline (reference sequence). The CDR3 sequence: CAWSGGNRYGYTF. CDR3 bases: TGTGCCTGGAGTGGAGGGAATCGGTATGGCTACACCTTC.

The CDR3 reads CASSPVGLPRETQYF. The CDR3 bases are TGTGCCAGCAGCCCGGTCGGACTCCCCCGGGAGACCCAGTACTTC. The chain uses TRBV3-1 (or the pseudogene TRBV3-2) and TRBJ2-5, with TRBD2 as a possible D gene (5 bases). V was trimmed by 4 bases and J by 5 bases, leaving 17 bases between them. The length of the CDR3 is 15 residues. Looked up from germline, CDR1 is LGHDT and CDR2 is YNNKEL (reference sequence).

The rearrangement links TRBV19 to TRBJ2-1; the match to TRBD2 covers 9 bases. Unmatched junction bases numbered 13, after V lost 6 bases and J lost 4 bases. Germline CDR1 reads LNHDA; CDR2 reads SQIVND (reference sequence). This CDR3 contains 17 residues. The CDR3 DNA follows: TGTGCCAGTAGGACTACACAAGGACTAGCGCGATACAATGAGCAGTTCTTC. It yields the protein CASRTTQGLARYNEQFF.

The rearrangement uses TRBV23-1 and TRBJ2-2, with D hard to call. TRBV23-1 is noted as an ORF with a role that remains uncertain. This CDR3 spans 12 amino acids. V was cut by 2 bases and J by 5 bases, with 3 bases left in between. In nucleotides, the CDR3 is TGCGCCAGCAGTCAACCTACCGGGGAGCTGTTTTTT. As protein: CASSQPTGELFF.

CDR3 region: CASSQDPLVEGEQYF. The CDR3 coding sequence is TGCGCCAGCAGCCAAGATCCTTTGGTTGAGGGTGAGCAGTACTTC. V usage is TRBV4-1 and J usage is TRBJ2-7; TRBD2 is a possible D gene (5 bases). The CDR3 consists of 15 residues. Deletions cut 0 bases from V and 7 bases from J, with 16 bases between. Germline loops: CDR1 MGHRA, CDR2 YSYEKL.

Worth noting for this clone: A junction end diverges from the germline sequence, so it may reflect a read error. The gene calls are TRBV12-5 and TRBJ1-6; D may be TRBD1 (6 bases). Germline CDR1 and CDR2: LGHNT and FRNRAP. The CDR3 runs to 12 residues. The CDR3 region is CASGLGHPPLHF. Here the CDR3 DNA reads TGTGCTAGTGGATTGGGACATCCGCCCCTCCACTTT.

The chain uses TRBV27 and TRBJ1-1, with TRBD1 matching over 10 bases. CDR3 length: 14 residues. Germline V gene sequence: CDR1 MNHEY, CDR2 SMNVEV (reference sequence). With 6 bases clipped from V and 2 bases from J, the junction kept 3 bases outside the gene matches. CDR3 DNA: TGTGCCAGCAGCCAGACAGGGGGCAACACTGAAGCTTTCTTT. Amino acid sequence: CASSQTGGNTEAFF.

The CDR3 DNA is TGTGCCAGCAGGCCGGGAGCGAGCTACGAGCAGTACTTC. This translates into CASRPGASYEQYF. The gene calls are TRBV27 and TRBJ2-7; a possible D gene is TRBD2 (6 bases). The ends were cut back, 6 bases at V and 3 bases at J, with 12 bases in the middle. The CDR3 has 13 amino acids. In germline, CDR1 is MNHEY, CDR2 SMNVEV (reference sequence).